The entry below describes one TCR beta chain. The antigen is undetermined. Genomic DNA came from blood conventional CD4+ T cells gated CD25-low CD127-high. Measured with immunoSEQ multiplex PCR; TCRdb has only the in-frame clones, and not every one. The sample consists of 7,000 to 9,500 clones, just under 95% of them appearing once. This record comes from a study of regulatory and conventional T cells in RAG deficiency. Regarding the study as a whole: Omenn patients showed >80% Treg-Tconv overlap and shorter CDR3 lengths.

CDR1 and CDR2 from the germline V gene are SGDLS and YYNGEE. The CDR3 is made up of 12 amino acids. Trimming took 0 bases from V and 6 from J, leaving 5 bases between them. The sequenced sample consisted of CD4+ effector T cells sorted from blood. The clonotype was recovered from a human donor with RAG deficiency presenting as severe combined immunodeficiency. V gene TRBV9 combines with J gene TRBJ2-3; TRBD1 might be the D (5 bases). The CDR3 DNA is TGTGCCAGCAGCGTAGGGGGCGATACGCAGTATTTT. Protein sequence: CASSVGGDTQYF.